These T cell receptor beta chains were read from a single sample in a study of human T cells and chemical hapten exposure. TCRdb recomputed calls from the RACE reads with MiXCR, one row per CDR3 protein. The sample has approximately 96,000 distinct CDR3 sequences, about 9.3% seen once. Sample: whole blood, taken in connection with sensitization to the hapten diphenylcyclopropenone (DPC). Receptor source: a woman aged 40 to 49 with alopecia areata. Some clones in this sample may be carry-over from other donors' samples. Each CDR3 is given with its conserved first and last residue. Each record gives: J gene, V gene, clone size, D gene, CDR3 DNA, CDR3 protein. The D gene is left open where the match is weak. Clone size is not always given. Where it is, it says once, few, many or a class for expanded clones.

j_gene: TRBJ2-3
v_gene: TRBV18
abundance: .
d_gene: .
CDR3nt: TGTGCCAGCTCACCTAGCGGATACACAGATACGCAGTATTTT
CDR3aa: CASSPSGYTDTQYF

j_gene: TRBJ2-7
v_gene: TRBV7-9
abundance: many
d_gene: .
CDR3nt: TGTGCCAGCAGGGACAGCGCCTACGAGCAGTACTTC
CDR3aa: CASRDSAYEQYF

j_gene: TRBJ1-2
v_gene: TRBV28
abundance: few
d_gene: TRBD1
CDR3nt: TGTGCCAGCAGTTCGGGACAGGGGGACAAGGGCTACACCTTC
CDR3aa: CASSSGQGDKGYTF

j_gene: TRBJ2-3
v_gene: TRBV30
abundance: many
d_gene: TRBD2
CDR3nt: TGTGCCTGGAGTAGCGGGGGCACGCAGTATTTT
CDR3aa: CAWSSGGTQYF

j_gene: TRBJ2-7
v_gene: TRBV18
abundance: .
d_gene: .
CDR3nt: TGTGCCAGCTCACCCCCCGGGCGGGCCTTTGGAGAGCAGTACTTC
CDR3aa: CASSPPGRAFGEQYF

j_gene: TRBJ1-1
v_gene: TRBV7-2
abundance: .
d_gene: TRBD1
CDR3nt: TGTGCCAGCAGCTTCCCGACAGGGGAGTATTCGTACGACACTGAAGCTTTCTTT
CDR3aa: CASSFPTGEYSYDTEAFF

j_gene: TRBJ2-1
v_gene: TRBV24-1
abundance: many
d_gene: .
CDR3nt: TGTGCCACCAGTATTACAGGGATTTCCTACAATGAGCAGTTCTTC
CDR3aa: CATSITGISYNEQFF

j_gene: TRBJ2-4
v_gene: TRBV6-2/TRBV6-3
abundance: few
d_gene: .
CDR3nt: TGTGCCAGCAGTTATGGGCTATCGGGACCAGGCATTCAGTACTTC
CDR3aa: CASSYGLSGPGIQYF

j_gene: TRBJ1-1
v_gene: TRBV11-2
abundance: .
d_gene: TRBD1
CDR3nt: TGTGCCAGCAGCATCGCCGCAGGGGGCGCGGGTCAAGCTTTCTTT
CDR3aa: CASSIAAGGAGQAFF

j_gene: TRBJ2-3
v_gene: TRBV29-1
abundance: .
d_gene: TRBD2
CDR3nt: TGCAGCGTTGAAGCTAGCGGAGCCACAGATACGCAGTATTTT
CDR3aa: CSVEASGATDTQYF

j_gene: TRBJ2-7
v_gene: TRBV27
abundance: few
d_gene: TRBD2
CDR3nt: TGTGCCAGCCAATCGGGGGGGCAACCCTACGAGCAGTACTTC
CDR3aa: CASQSGGQPYEQYF

j_gene: TRBJ1-5
v_gene: TRBV9
abundance: .
d_gene: TRBD1
CDR3nt: TGTGCCAGCAGCAGGGGGCTGGGGAATCAGCCCCAGCATTTT
CDR3aa: CASSRGLGNQPQHF

j_gene: TRBJ2-1
v_gene: TRBV16
abundance: .
d_gene: .
CDR3nt: TGTGCCAGCAGCCAATCGTCGGGCGGCGGGTGGTTCTTC
CDR3aa: CASSQSSGGGWFF

j_gene: TRBJ2-5
v_gene: TRBV7-2
abundance: few
d_gene: .
CDR3nt: TGTGCCAGCAGCTATGGACAGACATTCACCCAGTACTTC
CDR3aa: CASSYGQTFTQYF

j_gene: TRBJ2-1
v_gene: TRBV6-5
abundance: .
d_gene: .
CDR3nt: TGTGCCAGCAGTTACCAACTGCGGCTGGGGCGAGGTTCGGAGCAGTTCTTC
CDR3aa: CASSYQLRLGRGSEQFF

j_gene: TRBJ2-7
v_gene: TRBV12-3/TRBV12-4
abundance: few
d_gene: TRBD2
CDR3nt: TGTGCCAGCAGCTCCCCAGCGGGAGCCAGCACCTACGAGCAGTACTTC
CDR3aa: CASSSPAGASTYEQYF

j_gene: TRBJ1-1
v_gene: TRBV7-3
abundance: few
d_gene: .
CDR3nt: TGTGCCAGCAGCTTAACTGGGGCCGGCCGAGGGGTCCCGAACACTGAAGCTTTCTTT
CDR3aa: CASSLTGAGRGVPNTEAFF

j_gene: TRBJ2-1
v_gene: TRBV28
abundance: .
d_gene: .
CDR3nt: TGTGCCAGCAGTTTTCAGACCGTGCCGGTCTTC
CDR3aa: CASSFQTVPVF

j_gene: TRBJ2-5
v_gene: TRBV7-9
abundance: .
d_gene: .
CDR3nt: TGTGCCAGCAGCGATTCACTAACGAAAGAGACCCAGTACTTC
CDR3aa: CASSDSLTKETQYF

j_gene: TRBJ1-4
v_gene: TRBV25-1
abundance: many
d_gene: .
CDR3nt: TGTGCCAGCAGTCCTGATTTCCCAACTAATGAAAAACTGTTTTTT
CDR3aa: CASSPDFPTNEKLFF

j_gene: TRBJ2-5
v_gene: TRBV5-6
abundance: few
d_gene: TRBD2
CDR3nt: TGTGCCAGCAGCCGTGGCGGGGGACGAGAGACCCAGTACTTC
CDR3aa: CASSRGGGRETQYF

j_gene: TRBJ2-3
v_gene: TRBV6-5
abundance: .
d_gene: .
CDR3nt: TGTGCCAGCAGTTTAGGGACCTACACAGATACGCAGTATTTT
CDR3aa: CASSLGTYTDTQYF

j_gene: TRBJ2-7
v_gene: TRBV6-5
abundance: many
d_gene: .
CDR3nt: TGTGCCAGCACACCGAGCACCGGCTACGAGCAGTACTTC
CDR3aa: CASTPSTGYEQYF

j_gene: TRBJ1-3
v_gene: TRBV6-2/TRBV6-3
abundance: many
d_gene: .
CDR3nt: TGTGCCAGCAGTTACCCCGTGGGGTTCGGAAACACCATATATTTT
CDR3aa: CASSYPVGFGNTIYF

j_gene: TRBJ1-1
v_gene: TRBV7-2
abundance: .
d_gene: .
CDR3nt: TGTGCCAGCAGCCCGCCCCCCCGGGGGAGGAACACTGAAGCTTTCTTT
CDR3aa: CASSPPPRGRNTEAFF

j_gene: TRBJ2-2
v_gene: TRBV7-6
abundance: few
d_gene: TRBD1
CDR3nt: TGTGCCAGCAGCCTGGACAGGGTCGGGGGTTCCGGGGAGCTGTTTTTT
CDR3aa: CASSLDRVGGSGELFF

j_gene: TRBJ2-3
v_gene: TRBV10-3
abundance: many
d_gene: TRBD2
CDR3nt: TGTGCCATCACCCAACTAGCGGGAGTGGATACGCAGTATTTT
CDR3aa: CAITQLAGVDTQYF

j_gene: TRBJ2-7
v_gene: TRBV7-9
abundance: .
d_gene: .
CDR3nt: TGTGCCAGCAGCTTCGCGGCCAGGGACGAGCAGTACTTC
CDR3aa: CASSFAARDEQYF

j_gene: TRBJ1-1
v_gene: TRBV5-5
abundance: few
d_gene: .
CDR3nt: TGTGCCAGCAGGCGGGACACGAACACTGAAGCTTTCTTT
CDR3aa: CASRRDTNTEAFF

j_gene: TRBJ2-3
v_gene: TRBV10-3
abundance: .
d_gene: .
CDR3nt: TGTGCCATCAGTGGGGGGGACACGCAGTATTTT
CDR3aa: CAISGGDTQYF

j_gene: TRBJ2-5
v_gene: TRBV5-5
abundance: many
d_gene: .
CDR3nt: TGTGCCAGCAGCCCACTAGGGCGAGAGACCCAGTACTTC
CDR3aa: CASSPLGRETQYF

j_gene: TRBJ2-2
v_gene: TRBV11-2
abundance: few
d_gene: .
CDR3nt: TGTGCCAGCAGCTTGGGCAGCGCGAACACCGGGGAGCTGTTTTTT
CDR3aa: CASSLGSANTGELFF

j_gene: TRBJ1-1
v_gene: TRBV27
abundance: few
d_gene: .
CDR3nt: TGTGCCAGCAGGTTACAGCTTGAAGCTTTCTTT
CDR3aa: CASRLQLEAFF

j_gene: TRBJ1-1
v_gene: TRBV9
abundance: .
d_gene: TRBD1
CDR3nt: TGTGCCAGCAGCATGACAGGGGTTACTGAAGCTTTCTTT
CDR3aa: CASSMTGVTEAFF

j_gene: TRBJ2-6
v_gene: TRBV20-1
abundance: many
d_gene: TRBD2
CDR3nt: TGCAGTGCTAGAGCCCAGACTAGCGGGAGGCCCGGGGCCAACGTCCTGACTTTC
CDR3aa: CSARAQTSGRPGANVLTF

j_gene: TRBJ2-7
v_gene: TRBV20-1
abundance: few
d_gene: .
CDR3nt: TGCAGTGCTAGACCATTACGGGACTACGAGCAGTACTTC
CDR3aa: CSARPLRDYEQYF

j_gene: TRBJ1-5
v_gene: TRBV6-2/TRBV6-3
abundance: .
d_gene: .
CDR3nt: TGTGCCAGCAGTTATTACAGGGACGATCAGCCCCAGCATTTT
CDR3aa: CASSYYRDDQPQHF

j_gene: TRBJ2-7
v_gene: TRBV2
abundance: few
d_gene: TRBD2
CDR3nt: TGTGCCAGCAGTGCGGGGGGCGAGCAGTACTTC
CDR3aa: CASSAGGEQYF

j_gene: TRBJ2-1
v_gene: TRBV3-1
abundance: medium-sized
d_gene: .
CDR3nt: TGTGCCAGCAGCCAAGATTTTATGGCCAATGAGCAGTTCTTC
CDR3aa: CASSQDFMANEQFF

j_gene: TRBJ2-3
v_gene: TRBV9
abundance: .
d_gene: TRBD2
CDR3nt: TGTGCCAGCAGCGTAGTACTAGCGGGAGGGCTTGATACGCAGTATTTT
CDR3aa: CASSVVLAGGLDTQYF